This passage covers 15 T cell receptor beta chains from one sample sequenced in a study of CD8+ T cells in alopecia areata. Extracted RNA was reverse transcribed into cDNA, the sequencing template. Libraries were prepared by immunoSEQ multiplex PCR; TCRdb keeps only in-frame clonotypes and omits some of them. The sample shows 89,000 or so clones, 51% of them seen only once. Sequencing was done on a sample of NKG2D-high CD8+ T cells sorted from blood. These receptors came from a human donor with alopecia areata.

The chain links TRBV5-1 to TRBJ2-3; D not resolved. The CDR3 length is 10 residues. CDR1 is SGHRS, CDR2 YFSETQ, per germline. Trimming stripped 7 bases from V and 5 bases from J, with 5 bases between. The CDR3 DNA reads as TGCGCCAGCCTCGGAGATACGCAGTATTTT. This gives the protein CASLGDTQYF.

The chain uses TRBV28 and TRBJ2-1; tentative D call: TRBD2 (6 bases). CDR3 length: 16 residues. The V end lost 8 bases, the J end lost 0 bases, and 17 bases lay between the germline ends. Germline CDR1 reads MDHEN; CDR2 reads SYDVKM. CDR3 sequence (DNA): TGTGCCAGCGGTCCGACTAGTGAGAGCTCCTACAATGAGCAGTTCTTC. Amino acids: CASGPTSESSYNEQFF.

For this clone: The sample contains more than one DNA sequence encoding this CDR3. The V gene is TRBV29-1, the J gene TRBJ2-3; D gene ambiguous. CDR1 SQVTM and CDR2 ANQGSEA come from the germline V gene. The V end lost 5 bases, the J end lost 4 bases, and 10 bases lay between the germline ends. This CDR3 spans 12 amino acids. The CDR3 sequence is CSVPVMADTQYF. The CDR3 region has the DNA TGCAGCGTTCCCGTTATGGCAGATACGCAGTATTTT.

V is TRBV30 and J is TRBJ2-5; no firm D call. This CDR3 contains 11 residues. Per the germline V gene, CDR1 is GTSNPN and CDR2 is SVGIG (reference sequence). The V end lost 2 bases, the J end lost 5 bases, and 6 bases lay between the germline ends. The chain's CDR3 is CAWSTRETQYF. The CDR3 DNA follows: TGTGCCTGGAGTACGAGGGAGACCCAGTACTTC.

This chain joins TRBV15 and TRBJ2-1; D gene ambiguous. This CDR3 is 15 amino acids long. Between the trimmed V and J ends, which lost 0 bases and 7 bases, there was a span of 13 bases. Germline V lookup: CDR1 LNHNV, CDR2 YYDKDF (reference sequence). CDR3 bases: TGTGCCACCAGCAGAGATCGGGCAGAAGGGAATGAGCAGTTCTTC. This gives the protein CATSRDRAEGNEQFF.

CDR3 nucleotides: TGTGCCAGCACAGGGCCGGAGGTGGACATTCAGTACTTC. This sequence encodes CASTGPEVDIQYF. This rearrangement joins TRBV6-6 to TRBJ2-4; D tentatively reads TRBD1 or TRBD2 (5 bases each). Between the trimmed V and J ends, which lost 7 bases and 8 bases, there was a span of 15 bases. Per the germline V gene, CDR1 is MNHNY and CDR2 is SVGAGI (reference sequence). The CDR3 has 13 amino acids.

This chain links TRBV6-5 with TRBJ1-2; unclear D gene. V lost 6 bases to trimming and J lost 0 bases, with 8 bases between them. The CDR3 contains 13 residues. The V gene's germline CDR1 is MNHEY and CDR2 SVGAGI. CDR3 sequence reads: CASSLATNYGYTF. CDR3 in DNA: TGTGCCAGCAGCCTCGCGACTAACTATGGCTACACCTTC.

The V call is TRBV27, the J call TRBJ2-7, with D maybe TRBD2 (5 bases). In germline, CDR1 is MNHEY, CDR2 SMNVEV (reference sequence). Trimming cost V 6 bases and J 3 bases, with 15 bases left between them. This CDR3 has 14 amino acids. CDR3 bases: TGTGCCAGCAGCCTTTCGGACTCCCTCTACGAGCAGTACTTC. Protein product: CASSLSDSLYEQYF.

The rearrangement joins TRBV6-6 to TRBJ2-1; no reliable D call. In germline, CDR1 is MNHNY, CDR2 SVGAGI (reference sequence). The CDR3 spans 11 residues. Trimming cost V 0 bases and J 10 bases, with 4 bases left between them. CDR3 protein: CASSYSQEQFF. The DNA for the CDR3 is TGTGCCAGCAGTTACTCGCAGGAGCAGTTCTTC.

The chain is built from TRBV9 and TRBJ2-2; 9 nucleotides align to TRBD1. This CDR3 has 16 amino acids. The V segment lost 4 bases and the J segment 3 bases; nucleotides outside the gene matches: 7. Per germline, CDR1 SGDLS and CDR2 YYNGEE. CDR3 amino acids: CASSSRDRVYTGELFF. The CDR3, as DNA: TGTGCCAGCAGCTCCAGGGACAGGGTTTACACCGGGGAGCTGTTTTTT. Full variable domain (outside the CDR3, taken from reference TRBV9 and TRBJ2-2): DSGVTQTPKHLITATGQRVTLRCSPRSGDLSVYWYQQSLDQGLQFLIQYYNGEERAKGNILERFSAQQFPDLHSELNLSSLELGDSALYFCASSSRDRVYTGELFFGEGSRLTVL.

This chain uses TRBV4-1 with TRBJ1-1, with D unclear. CDR1 and CDR2 from the germline V gene are MGHRA and YSYEKL. Trimming removed 1 base at V and 1 base at J, with 7 bases between. The CDR3 consists of 14 residues. The CDR3 is CASSQVPGNTEAFF. CDR3 bases: TGCGCCAGCAGCCAAGTCCCGGGGAACACTGAAGCTTTCTTT.

This clone was picked up a small number of times. The V gene is TRBV28, the J gene TRBJ2-7; 9 nucleotides agree with TRBD1. Germline V lookup: CDR1 MDHEN, CDR2 SYDVKM. The CDR3 contains 14 residues. V lost 5 bases to trimming and J lost 5 bases; unmatched junction nucleotides: 7. CDR3 coding DNA: TGTGCCAGCAGTCATCGGGACAGGGCTGACGAGCAGTACTTC. This sequence encodes CASSHRDRADEQYF. Supplemented by reference TRBV28 and TRBJ2-7, the full variable domain reads DVKVTQSSRYLVKRTGEKVFLECVQDMDHENMFWYRQDPGLGLRLIYFSYDVKMKEKGDIPEGYSVSREKKERFSLILESASTNQTSMYLCASSHRDRADEQYFGPGTRLTVT.

This clone was seen only once. The chain links TRBV28 to TRBJ2-7; the D gene is possibly TRBD1 (6 bases). Germline V lookup: CDR1 MDHEN, CDR2 SYDVKM. This CDR3 has 14 residues. The V end was cut by 7 bases, the J end by 2 bases, with 15 bases between. This CDR3 reads CASTTRTAPYEQYF. The CDR3 region has the DNA TGTGCCAGCACCACAAGGACAGCACCCTACGAGCAGTACTTC. Filled out from reference TRBV28 and TRBJ2-7, the complete variable domain reads DVKVTQSSRYLVKRTGEKVFLECVQDMDHENMFWYRQDPGLGLRLIYFSYDVKMKEKGDIPEGYSVSREKKERFSLILESASTNQTSMYLCASTTRTAPYEQYFGPGTRLTVT.

This clone was counted between two and nine times. The V call is TRBV6-5, the J call TRBJ2-4, with D maybe TRBD1 (5 bases). This CDR3 is built from 13 residues. In germline, CDR1 is MNHEY, CDR2 SVGAGI. V lost 2 bases, J lost 12 bases, and 14 bases lay in between. CDR3: CASSYGEGAPQYF. CDR3 in DNA: TGTGCCAGCAGTTACGGTGAAGGGGCCCCTCAGTACTTC.

This chain uses TRBV2 with TRBJ1-4, with 7 bases that match TRBD1. The germline CDR1 and CDR2 sequences are SNHLY and FYNNEI. V was pared by 6 bases and J by 8 bases, with 3 bases of the junction left unmatched. The CDR3 consists of 12 residues. DNA for the CDR3: TGTGCCAGCAGGGACAGGCGAGAAAAACTGTTTTTT. It codes for CASRDRREKLFF.